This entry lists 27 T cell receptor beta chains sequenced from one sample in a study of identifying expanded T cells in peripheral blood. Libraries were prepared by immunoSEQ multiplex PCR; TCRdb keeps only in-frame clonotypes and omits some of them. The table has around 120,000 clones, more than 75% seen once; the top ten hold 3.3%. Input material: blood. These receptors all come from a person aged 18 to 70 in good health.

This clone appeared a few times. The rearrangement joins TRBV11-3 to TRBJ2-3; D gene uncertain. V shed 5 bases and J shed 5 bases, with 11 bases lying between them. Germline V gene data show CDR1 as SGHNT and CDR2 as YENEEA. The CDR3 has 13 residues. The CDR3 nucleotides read TGTGCCAGCAGCCCCCACCAGCGAGATACGCAGTATTTT. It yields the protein CASSPHQRDTQYF.

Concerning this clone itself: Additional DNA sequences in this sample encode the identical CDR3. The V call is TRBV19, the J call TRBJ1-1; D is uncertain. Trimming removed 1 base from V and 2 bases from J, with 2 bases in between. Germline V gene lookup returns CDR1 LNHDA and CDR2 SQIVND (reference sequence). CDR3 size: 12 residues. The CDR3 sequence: CASSIGNTEAFF. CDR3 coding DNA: TGTGCCAGTAGTATAGGCAACACTGAAGCTTTCTTT.

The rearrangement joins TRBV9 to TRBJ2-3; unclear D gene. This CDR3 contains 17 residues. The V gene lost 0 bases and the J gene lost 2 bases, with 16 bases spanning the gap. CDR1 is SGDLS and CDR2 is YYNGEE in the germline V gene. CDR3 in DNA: TGTGCCAGCAGCGTAGAAACACAGACGACCAACACAGATACGCAGTATTTT. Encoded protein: CASSVETQTTNTDTQYF.

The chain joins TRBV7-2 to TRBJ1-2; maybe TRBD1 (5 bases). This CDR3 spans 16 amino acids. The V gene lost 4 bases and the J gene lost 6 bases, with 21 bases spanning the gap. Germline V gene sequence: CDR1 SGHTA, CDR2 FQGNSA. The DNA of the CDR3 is TGTGCCAGCAGCTCATACGGAACAGGCCGGGGGGATGGCTACACCTTC. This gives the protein CASSSYGTGRGDGYTF.

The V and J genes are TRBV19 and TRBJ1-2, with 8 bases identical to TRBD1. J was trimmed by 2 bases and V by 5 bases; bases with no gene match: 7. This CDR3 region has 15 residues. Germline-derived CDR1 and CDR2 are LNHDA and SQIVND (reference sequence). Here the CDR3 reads CASSANRGLNYGYTF. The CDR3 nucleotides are TGTGCCAGTAGTGCAAACAGGGGGTTAAACTATGGCTACACCTTC.

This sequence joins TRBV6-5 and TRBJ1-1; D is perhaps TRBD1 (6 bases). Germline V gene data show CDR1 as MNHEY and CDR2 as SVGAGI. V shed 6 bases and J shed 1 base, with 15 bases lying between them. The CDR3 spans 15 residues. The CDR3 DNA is TGTGCCAGCAGCCCCGGAGTAGGGGGGAACACTGAAGCTTTCTTT. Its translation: CASSPGVGGNTEAFF.

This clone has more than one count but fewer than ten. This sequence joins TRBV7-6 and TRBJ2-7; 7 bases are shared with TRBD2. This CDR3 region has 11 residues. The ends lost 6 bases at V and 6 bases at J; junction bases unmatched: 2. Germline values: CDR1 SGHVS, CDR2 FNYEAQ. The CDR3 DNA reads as TGTGCCAGCAGTCTAGCGGTCGAGCAGTACTTC. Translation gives CASSLAVEQYF.

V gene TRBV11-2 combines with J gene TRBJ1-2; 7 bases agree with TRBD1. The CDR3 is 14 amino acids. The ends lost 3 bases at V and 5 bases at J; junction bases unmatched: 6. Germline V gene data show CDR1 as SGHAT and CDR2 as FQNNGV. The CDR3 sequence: CASSFQGVGYGYTF. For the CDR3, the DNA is TGTGCCAGCAGCTTCCAGGGGGTCGGATATGGCTACACCTTC.

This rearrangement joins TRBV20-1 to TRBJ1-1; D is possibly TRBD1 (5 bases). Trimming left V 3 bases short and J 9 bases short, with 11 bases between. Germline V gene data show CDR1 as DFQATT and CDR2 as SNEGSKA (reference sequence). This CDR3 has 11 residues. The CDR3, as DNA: TGCAGTGCTAGGACAGAAACTAAAGCTTTCTTT. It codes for CSARTETKAFF.

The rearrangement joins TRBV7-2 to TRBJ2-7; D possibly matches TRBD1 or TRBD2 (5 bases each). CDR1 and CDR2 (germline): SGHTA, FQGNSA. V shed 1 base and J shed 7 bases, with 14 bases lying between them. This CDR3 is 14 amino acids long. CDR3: CASSLGGRPGEQYF. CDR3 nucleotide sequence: TGTGCCAGCAGCTTAGGGGGCAGGCCGGGGGAGCAGTACTTC.

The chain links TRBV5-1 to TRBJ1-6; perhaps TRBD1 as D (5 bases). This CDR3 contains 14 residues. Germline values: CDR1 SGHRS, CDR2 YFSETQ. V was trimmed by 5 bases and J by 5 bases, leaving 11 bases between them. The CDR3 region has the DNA TGCGCCAGCAGAACCGGGACCCATAATTCACCCCTCCACTTT. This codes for CASRTGTHNSPLHF.

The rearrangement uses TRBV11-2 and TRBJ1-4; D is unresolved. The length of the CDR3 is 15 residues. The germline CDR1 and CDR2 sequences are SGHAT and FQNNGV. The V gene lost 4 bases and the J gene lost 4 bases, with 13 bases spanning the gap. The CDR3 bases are TGTGCCAGCAGCTCAGCGACTGACAATAATGAAAAACTGTTTTTT. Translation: CASSSATDNNEKLFF.

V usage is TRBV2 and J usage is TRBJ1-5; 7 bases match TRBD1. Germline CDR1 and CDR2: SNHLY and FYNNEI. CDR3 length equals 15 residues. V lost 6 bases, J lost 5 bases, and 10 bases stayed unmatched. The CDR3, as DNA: TGTGCCAGCAGATCTCGGGACAGCTTTTATCAGCCCCAGCATTTT. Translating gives CASRSRDSFYQPQHF.

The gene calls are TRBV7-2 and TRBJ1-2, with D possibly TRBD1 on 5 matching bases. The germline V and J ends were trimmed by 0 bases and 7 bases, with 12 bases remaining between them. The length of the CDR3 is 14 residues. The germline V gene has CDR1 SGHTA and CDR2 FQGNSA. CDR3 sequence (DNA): TGTGCCAGCAGCTTAGCTTTACAGGCTAGTGGCTACACCTTC. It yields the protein CASSLALQASGYTF.

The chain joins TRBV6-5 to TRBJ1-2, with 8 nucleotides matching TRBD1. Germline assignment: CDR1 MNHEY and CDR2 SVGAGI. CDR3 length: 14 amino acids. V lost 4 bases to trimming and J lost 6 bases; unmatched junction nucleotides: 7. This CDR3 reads CASSSRQGRDGYTF. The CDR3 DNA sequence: TGTGCCAGCAGTTCCCGACAGGGGCGCGATGGCTACACCTTC.

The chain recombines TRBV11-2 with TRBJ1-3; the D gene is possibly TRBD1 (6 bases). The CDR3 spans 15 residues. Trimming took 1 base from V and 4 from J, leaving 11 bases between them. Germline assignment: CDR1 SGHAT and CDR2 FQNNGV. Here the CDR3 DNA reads TGTGCCAGCAGCTTAGGCGGGGGCCGGGGAAACACCATATATTTT. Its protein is CASSLGGGRGNTIYF.

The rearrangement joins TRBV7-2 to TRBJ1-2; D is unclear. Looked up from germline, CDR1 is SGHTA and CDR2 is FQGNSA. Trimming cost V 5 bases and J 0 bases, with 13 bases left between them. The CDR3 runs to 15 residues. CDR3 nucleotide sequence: TGTGCCAGCAGCCAACCCGTCCGTGCTAACTATGGCTACACCTTC. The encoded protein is CASSQPVRANYGYTF.

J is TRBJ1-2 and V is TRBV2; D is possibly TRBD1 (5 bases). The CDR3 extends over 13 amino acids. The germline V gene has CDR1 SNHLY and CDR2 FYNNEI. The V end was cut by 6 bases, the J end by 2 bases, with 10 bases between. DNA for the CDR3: TGTGCCAGCAGGGGGACCGTCAACTATGGCTACACCTTC. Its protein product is CASRGTVNYGYTF.

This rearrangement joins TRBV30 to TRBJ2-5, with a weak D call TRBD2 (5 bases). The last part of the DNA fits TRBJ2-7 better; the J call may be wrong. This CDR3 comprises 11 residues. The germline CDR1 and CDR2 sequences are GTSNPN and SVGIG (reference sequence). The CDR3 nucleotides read TGTGCCTGGAGGGAGGCGTACGAGCAGTACTTC. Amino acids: CAWREAYEQYF.

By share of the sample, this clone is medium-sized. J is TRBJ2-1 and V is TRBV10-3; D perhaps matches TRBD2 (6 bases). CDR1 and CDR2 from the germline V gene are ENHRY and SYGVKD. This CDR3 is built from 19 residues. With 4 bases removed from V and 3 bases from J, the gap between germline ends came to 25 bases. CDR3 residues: CAISGGAVGASAFYNEQFF. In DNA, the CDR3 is TGTGCCATCAGTGGGGGCGCCGTCGGAGCTAGCGCCTTCTACAATGAGCAGTTCTTC.

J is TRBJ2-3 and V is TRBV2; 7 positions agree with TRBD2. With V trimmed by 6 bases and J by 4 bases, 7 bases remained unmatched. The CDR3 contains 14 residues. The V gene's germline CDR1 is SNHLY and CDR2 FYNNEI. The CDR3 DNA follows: TGTGCCAGCAGGCGGGAGTGGGGAGCAGATACGCAGTATTTT. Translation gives CASRREWGADTQYF.

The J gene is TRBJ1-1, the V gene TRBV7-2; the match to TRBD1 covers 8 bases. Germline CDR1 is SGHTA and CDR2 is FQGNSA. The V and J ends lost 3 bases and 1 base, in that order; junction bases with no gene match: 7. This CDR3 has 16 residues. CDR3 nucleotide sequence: TGTGCCAGCAGCTTGACTTGGGACAGGTGGAACACTGAAGCTTTCTTT. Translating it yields CASSLTWDRWNTEAFF.

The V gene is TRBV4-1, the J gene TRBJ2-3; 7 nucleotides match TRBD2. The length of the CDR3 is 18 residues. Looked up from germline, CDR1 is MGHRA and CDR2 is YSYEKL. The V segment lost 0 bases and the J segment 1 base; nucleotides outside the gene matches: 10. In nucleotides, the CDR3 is TGCGCCAGCAGCCAAGATGGGAGGGTCGCTGCGGGCACAGATACGCAGTATTTT. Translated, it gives CASSQDGRVAAGTDTQYF.

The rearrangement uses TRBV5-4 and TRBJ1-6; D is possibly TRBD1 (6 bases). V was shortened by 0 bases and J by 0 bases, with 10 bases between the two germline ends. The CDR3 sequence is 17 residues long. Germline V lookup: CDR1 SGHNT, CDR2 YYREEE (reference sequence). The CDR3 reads CASSLEGGSSYNSPLHF. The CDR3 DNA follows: TGTGCCAGCAGCTTGGAGGGGGGGAGCTCCTATAATTCACCCCTCCACTTT.

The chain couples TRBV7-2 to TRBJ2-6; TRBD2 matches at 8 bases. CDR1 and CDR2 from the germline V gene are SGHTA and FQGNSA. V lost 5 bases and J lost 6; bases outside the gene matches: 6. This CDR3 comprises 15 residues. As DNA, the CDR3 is TGTGCCAGCAGCACAGCGGGGGCGCAGGCCAACGTCCTGACTTTC. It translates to CASSTAGAQANVLTF.

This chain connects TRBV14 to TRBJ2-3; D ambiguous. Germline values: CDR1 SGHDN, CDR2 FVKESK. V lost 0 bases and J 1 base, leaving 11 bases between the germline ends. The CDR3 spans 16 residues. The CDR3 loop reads CASSQETRLGTDTQYF. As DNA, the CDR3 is TGTGCCAGCAGCCAAGAGACCCGACTTGGCACAGATACGCAGTATTTT.

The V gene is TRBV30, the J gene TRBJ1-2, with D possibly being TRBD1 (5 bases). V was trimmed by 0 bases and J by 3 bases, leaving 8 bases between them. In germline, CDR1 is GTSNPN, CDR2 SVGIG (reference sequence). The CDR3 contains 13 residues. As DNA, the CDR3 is TGTGCCTGGAGTGTGCGAGGGGACTATGGCTACACCTTC. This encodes CAWSVRGDYGYTF. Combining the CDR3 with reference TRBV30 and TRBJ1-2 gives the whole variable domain SQTIHQWPATLVQPVGSPLSLECTVEGTSNPNLYWYRQAAGRGLQLLFYSVGIGQISSEVPQNLSASRPQDRQFILSSKKLLLSDSGFYLCAWSVRGDYGYTFGSGTRLTVV.